The 29 T cell receptor beta chains reported below all come from one sample, sequenced in a study of control samples from healthy donors and cancer patients. Repertoires were generated with immunoSEQ multiplex PCR, while TCRdb's copy carries only in-frame clones and drops some. The sample consists of about 110,000 clones, approximately 84% of them appearing once. The specimen was blood. The receptors come from a man younger than 35 in good health.

This chain joins TRBV15 and TRBJ2-7, with 7 nucleotides matching TRBD1. Germline V gives CDR1 LNHNV, CDR2 YYDKDF (reference sequence). This CDR3 contains 14 residues. Trimming took 2 bases from V and 2 from J; bases not matched to a gene: 3. The CDR3 coding sequence is TGTGCCACCAGCAGACCTCAGGGGGCCTACGAGCAGTACGTC. Its translation is CATSRPQGAYEQYV.

The V call is TRBV7-9, the J call TRBJ1-2; D is undetermined. The V end lost 3 bases, the J end lost 5 bases, and 10 bases lay between the germline ends. The V gene's germline CDR1 is SEHNR and CDR2 FQNEAQ (reference sequence). The CDR3 covers 13 residues. CDR3: CASSFIDLYGYTF. As DNA, the CDR3 is TGTGCCAGCAGCTTTATAGACCTTTATGGCTACACCTTC.

The CDR3 nucleotides are TGTGCCAGCAGTTTAGGCACTCATAGGACGCAGTATTTT. Amino acids: CASSLGTHRTQYF. The chain uses TRBV28 and TRBJ2-3; no reliable D call. This CDR3 is built from 13 residues. The germline CDR1 and CDR2 sequences are MDHEN and SYDVKM. V was cut by 2 bases and J by 9 bases, with 12 bases left in between. The variable domain in full, completed from reference TRBV28 and TRBJ2-3, reads DVKVTQSSRYLVKRTGEKVFLECVQDMDHENMFWYRQDPGLGLRLIYFSYDVKMKEKGDIPEGYSVSREKKERFSLILESASTNQTSMYLCASSLGTHRTQYFGPGTRLTVL.

The chain carries TRBV5-4 and TRBJ2-5; D gene uncertain. The CDR3 loop spans 14 amino acids. Trimming left V 0 bases short and J 1 base short, with 7 bases between. In germline, CDR1 is SGHNT, CDR2 YYREEE (reference sequence). CDR3 sequence reads: CASSLGVGQETQYF. The CDR3 nucleotides are TGTGCCAGCAGCTTGGGGGTAGGCCAAGAGACCCAGTACTTC.

The chain is built from TRBV20-1 and TRBJ2-5; D is undetermined. CDR3 length: 13 amino acids. Per the germline V gene, CDR1 is DFQATT and CDR2 is SNEGSKA (reference sequence). V lost 3 bases and J lost 7, with 15 bases in between. CDR3 sequence (DNA): TGCAGTGCTAGTATAAGTGGCTGGGGGACCCAGTACTTC. The encoded protein is CSASISGWGTQYF.

Only a few counts were recorded for this clone. J is TRBJ2-2 and V is TRBV7-2, with TRBD2 matching over 8 bases. The trim removed 4 bases at V and 4 bases at J, leaving 14 bases unmatched. The CDR3 is 18 amino acids. Germline V gene sequence: CDR1 SGHTA, CDR2 FQGNSA. Here the CDR3 DNA reads TGTGCCAGCAGCTATGGGGGCCGCGCGGGGGGAACCACCGGGGAGCTGTTTTTT. Translated, it gives CASSYGGRAGGTTGELFF.

The rearrangement links TRBV7-8 to TRBJ2-1, with 10 nucleotides matching TRBD2. Per the germline V gene, CDR1 is SGHVS and CDR2 is FQNEAQ. This CDR3 comprises 17 residues. Trimming took 5 bases from V and 2 from J; bases not matched to a gene: 9. The CDR3 is CASSLSRLAGAYNEQFF. The CDR3 DNA reads as TGTGCCAGCAGCCTCTCACGTCTAGCGGGGGCCTACAATGAGCAGTTCTTC.

This chain connects TRBV19 to TRBJ2-7; TRBD2 matches 9 bases. The CDR3 extends over 15 amino acids. The J segment lost 4 bases and the V segment lost 5 bases, leaving 9 bases of the junction unmatched. From germline, CDR1 is LNHDA and CDR2 SQIVND (reference sequence). CDR3: CASSPQAGGRYEQYF. In DNA, the CDR3 is TGTGCCAGTAGTCCCCAAGCGGGGGGCCGTTACGAGCAGTACTTC.

The chain has TRBV6-2 or TRBV6-3 and TRBJ1-6; 8 nucleotides agree with TRBD1. The CDR3 is 18 amino acids. The V gene's germline CDR1 is MNHEY and CDR2 SVGEGT. J was trimmed by 10 bases and V by 0 bases; bases with no gene match: 14. The DNA of the CDR3 is TGTGCCAGCAGTTACTCGATGGGACAGGAGGGCTTAGCGTCACCCCTCCACTTT. Its translation: CASSYSMGQEGLASPLHF.

The chain combines TRBV27 with TRBJ2-1; 8 bases match TRBD2. With 6 bases clipped from V and 6 bases from J, the junction kept 4 bases outside the gene matches. Germline V lookup: CDR1 MNHEY, CDR2 SMNVEV (reference sequence). The CDR3 runs to 13 residues. CDR3 protein: CASRGTSGNEQFF. As DNA, the CDR3 is TGTGCCAGCAGAGGGACTAGTGGCAATGAGCAGTTCTTC.

The chain joins TRBV28 to TRBJ1-5; TRBD1 agrees at 7 bases. Germline V gene lookup returns CDR1 MDHEN and CDR2 SYDVKM. J was trimmed by 9 bases and V by 6 bases; bases with no gene match: 11. This CDR3 spans 14 amino acids. The DNA of the CDR3 is TGTGCCAGCAGGCCGACAGGGACCCCAAGGCCCCAGCATTTT. This gives the protein CASRPTGTPRPQHF.

The rearrangement joins TRBV5-1 to TRBJ1-2; no definite D call. Per the germline V gene, CDR1 is SGHRS and CDR2 is YFSETQ. The CDR3 length is 14 residues. The V end was cut by 7 bases, the J end by 4 bases, with 17 bases between. The CDR3, as DNA: TGCGCCAGCGCCGTCGTAGCAGAGAGCTATGGCTACACCTTC. Protein sequence: CASAVVAESYGYTF.

This clone was recorded only once. This chain links TRBV4-1 with TRBJ1-2; D gene ambiguous. This CDR3 has 16 amino acids. V was shortened by 3 bases and J by 4 bases, with 18 bases between the two germline ends. CDR1 MGHRA and CDR2 YSYEKL come from the germline V gene. CDR3: CASSQPGRKASYGYTF. CDR3 DNA sequence: TGCGCCAGCAGCCAGCCCGGACGGAAAGCAAGCTATGGCTACACCTTC.

This clone was counted only a few times. V and J are TRBV7-9 and TRBJ1-1, with D unresolved. In germline, CDR1 is SEHNR, CDR2 FQNEAQ (reference sequence). CDR3 length equals 14 residues. Trimming removed 2 bases from V and 0 bases from J, with 7 bases in between. The DNA of the CDR3 is TGTGCCAGCAGCTTAACCGGGATGAACACTGAAGCTTTCTTT. Residues: CASSLTGMNTEAFF. The full variable domain, in which reference TRBV7-9 and TRBJ1-1 provide the parts outside the CDR3, is DTGVSQNPRHKITKRGQNVTFRCDPISEHNRLYWYRQTLGQGPEFLTYFQNEAQLEKSRLLSDRFSAERPKGSFSTLEIQRTEQGDSAMYLCASSLTGMNTEAFFGQGTRLTVV.

The table lists this clone with a count of one. The CDR3 DNA follows: TGCGCCAGCAGAGGGACAGGGCCACAGTACGTC. Translated, it gives CASRGTGPQYV. The chain combines TRBV23-1 with TRBJ2-7, with 9 bases identical to TRBD1. TRBV23-1 is known as an ORF, though its function is uncertain. V shed 6 bases and J 10 bases; nucleotides not matched to a gene: 4. The CDR3 contains 11 residues.

This sequence joins TRBV27 and TRBJ1-6; a possible D gene is TRBD1 (5 bases). The CDR3 runs 16 residues. Trimming cost V 0 bases and J 9 bases, with 15 bases left between them. Germline V CDR1 and CDR2: MNHEY, SMNVEV (reference sequence). As DNA, the CDR3 is TGTGCCAGCAGTTTATCTGTACAGGCAGCCGGTTCACCCCTCCACTTT. Translation: CASSLSVQAAGSPLHF.

The V call is TRBV6-5, the J call TRBJ1-2, with TRBD1 matching over 7 bases. The V segment lost 6 bases and the J segment 2 bases; nucleotides outside the gene matches: 3. This CDR3 contains 13 residues. Germline CDR1 and CDR2: MNHEY and SVGAGI. CDR3 region: CASRQTGNYGYTF. CDR3 DNA sequence: TGTGCCAGCAGACAGACAGGGAACTATGGCTACACCTTC.

This chain connects TRBV6-6 to TRBJ2-7; TRBD2 aligns across 10 bases. Germline V gives CDR1 MNHNY, CDR2 SVGAGI (reference sequence). J gave up 2 bases and V 5 bases, and 15 bases lay outside the gene matches. There are 18 residues in the CDR3. The CDR3 reads CASSRPRLAGYPPYEQYF. The CDR3 nucleotides are TGTGCCAGCAGTCGACCAAGACTAGCGGGTTACCCCCCCTACGAGCAGTACTTC.

This chain connects TRBV5-8 to TRBJ1-6; D gene ambiguous. V lost 3 bases to trimming and J lost 6 bases, with 19 bases between them. This CDR3 is 17 amino acids long. Germline loops: CDR1 SGHTS, CDR2 YDEGEE. The CDR3 sequence: CASSSNLVQPINSPLHF. The DNA of the CDR3 is TGTGCCAGCAGCTCGAATCTGGTACAACCGATTAATTCACCCCTCCACTTT.

This chain connects TRBV25-1 to TRBJ2-6, with a weak D call TRBD1 (6 bases). The CDR3 has 16 amino acids. The V gene's germline CDR1 is MGHDK and CDR2 SYGVNS. V lost 4 bases and J 0 bases, leaving 10 bases between the germline ends. The CDR3 nucleotides are TGTGCCAGCAGTGGAGGACAGAGCTCTGGGGCCAACGTCCTGACTTTC. It translates to CASSGGQSSGANVLTF.

The chain couples TRBV5-1 to TRBJ1-5, with 9 bases identical to TRBD1. Looked up from germline, CDR1 is SGHRS and CDR2 is YFSETQ. V dropped 3 bases and J dropped 1; count of bases not matched to a gene: 2. The length of the CDR3 is 15 residues. The CDR3 DNA follows: TGCGCCAGCAGCTCGGGGACAGGGAGCAATCAGCCCCAGCATTTT. Amino acids: CASSSGTGSNQPQHF.

CDR3 amino acids: CASSPHDRGTQYF. The CDR3 DNA is TGTGCCAGCAGCCCCCATGATAGGGGGACCCAGTACTTC. V usage is TRBV7-2 and J usage is TRBJ2-5; the D gene is possibly TRBD1 (5 bases). The CDR3 extends over 13 amino acids. With 5 bases removed from V and 7 bases from J, the gap between germline ends came to 14 bases. Germline values: CDR1 SGHTA, CDR2 FQGNSA.

The V call is TRBV9, the J call TRBJ2-4, with 11 bases fitting TRBD2. Per germline, CDR1 SGDLS and CDR2 YYNGEE. V was pared by 6 bases and J by 2 bases, with 4 bases of the junction left unmatched. This CDR3 comprises 15 residues. This chain's CDR3 is CASTGTSGPKNIQYF. CDR3 in DNA: TGTGCCAGCACCGGGACTAGCGGTCCCAAAAACATTCAGTACTTC.

The CDR3 region has the DNA TGTGCCAGCAGTTGGGCCGGGGGGGCTGCCAATGAGCAGTTCTTC. This encodes CASSWAGGAANEQFF. The V gene is TRBV6-2 or TRBV6-3, the J gene TRBJ2-1; TRBD2 matches 8 bases. The CDR3 has 15 amino acids. CDR1 and CDR2 from the germline V gene are MNHEY and SVGEGT. The trim removed 4 bases at V and 6 bases at J, leaving 8 bases unmatched.

This clone showed up just once. The J gene is TRBJ1-2, the V gene TRBV5-1; D is perhaps TRBD1 (6 bases). Germline values: CDR1 SGHRS, CDR2 YFSETQ. The germline V and J ends were trimmed by 7 bases and 0 bases, with 16 bases remaining between them. The CDR3 runs 15 residues. The CDR3 DNA is TGCGCCAGCTCGGGAGGGGGTACCGCTAACTATGGCTACACCTTC. This translates into CASSGGGTANYGYTF.

This rearrangement joins TRBV5-6 to TRBJ1-5; 8 bases match TRBD1. The ends lost 6 bases at V and 6 bases at J; junction bases unmatched: 17. There are 17 residues in the CDR3. Germline loops: CDR1 SGHDT, CDR2 YYEEEE. In DNA form, the CDR3 reads TGTGCCAGCACCACGCTACAGGGCAGGGGGCGGTTTCAGCCCCAGCATTTT. It codes for CASTTLQGRGRFQPQHF.

V is TRBV5-1 and J is TRBJ2-3; D is unclear. V was pared by 5 bases and J by 6 bases, with 16 bases between. This CDR3 has 14 amino acids. Germline-derived CDR1 and CDR2 are SGHRS and YFSETQ. The DNA for the CDR3 is TGCGCCAGCAGTTCGACTTTGAAGGCGGATACGCAGTATTTT. Residues: CASSSTLKADTQYF.

V is TRBV5-1 and J is TRBJ1-6, with D uncertain. The V gene's germline CDR1 is SGHRS and CDR2 YFSETQ. This CDR3 has 15 amino acids. Trimming removed 1 base from V and 8 bases from J, with 13 bases in between. CDR3 in amino acids: CASSLTTLSDSPLHF. The CDR3 DNA follows: TGCGCCAGCAGCTTGACGACCCTATCGGATTCACCCCTCCACTTT. The entire variable domain, with the rest obtained from reference TRBV5-1 and TRBJ1-6, is as follows: KAGVTQTPRYLIKTRGQQVTLSCSPISGHRSVSWYQQTPGQGLQFLFEYFSETQRNKGNFPGRFSGRQFSNSRSEMNVSTLELGDSALYLCASSLTTLSDSPLHFGNGTRLTVT.

This chain connects TRBV2 to TRBJ2-3; the match to TRBD2 covers 11 bases. Germline values: CDR1 SNHLY, CDR2 FYNNEI. V was pared by 9 bases and J by 4 bases, with 9 bases of the junction left unmatched. There are 15 residues in the CDR3. The CDR3 DNA reads as TGTGCCAGTACTTGGGTAGCGGGGGGGCCAGATACGCAGTATTTT. This translates into CASTWVAGGPDTQYF.